The rows below give T cell receptor beta chains drawn from one sample of a study of blood T cell repertoires in COVID-19. The data were produced by immunoSEQ multiplex PCR, yet TCRdb's version contains in-frame clones alone and is incomplete. The sample consists of tens of thousands of clones, about 83% of them appearing once. The sequencing input was peripheral blood. The receptors here all came from a woman aged 60-75 years with COVID-19, enrolled during active disease. Each CDR3 is given with its conserved first and last residue. Each record gives: clone size, J gene, D gene, V gene, CDR3 DNA, CDR3 protein. D genes are given only for firm matches. Clone size appears in some rows only: once, few, many, or a class for an expanded clone.

abundance: NA; j_gene: TRBJ2-7; d_gene: TRBD2; v_gene: TRBV30; CDR3nt: TGTGCCTGGAGTCGCCTCCAAACCGGGACTAGCGGTTGGAGCTCCTACGAGCAGTACTTC; CDR3aa: CAWSRLQTGTSGWSSYEQYF
abundance: NA; j_gene: TRBJ1-1; d_gene: NA; v_gene: TRBV24-1; CDR3nt: TGTGCCACCAGTGACCCCAGGGGCAGCTCCCCTGAAGCTTTCTTT; CDR3aa: CATSDPRGSSPEAFF
abundance: NA; j_gene: TRBJ2-7; d_gene: TRBD2; v_gene: TRBV19; CDR3nt: TGTGCCAGTAGTTTGGGACTAGCGGGAGCGGGTGAGCAGTACTTC; CDR3aa: CASSLGLAGAGEQYF
abundance: few; j_gene: TRBJ2-5; d_gene: NA; v_gene: TRBV7-9; CDR3nt: TGTGCCAGCAGCTGGCGGGGAGAAGAGACCCAGTACTTC; CDR3aa: CASSWRGEETQYF
abundance: NA; j_gene: TRBJ1-2; d_gene: NA; v_gene: TRBV19; CDR3nt: TGTGCCAGTAGACTGGGGGCATATGGCTACACCTTC; CDR3aa: CASRLGAYGYTF
abundance: NA; j_gene: TRBJ1-6; d_gene: TRBD1; v_gene: TRBV25-1; CDR3nt: TGTGCCAGCAGGACAGGGGGCGAGCCCCTCCACTTT; CDR3aa: CASRTGGEPLHF
abundance: NA; j_gene: TRBJ2-5; d_gene: TRBD2; v_gene: TRBV2; CDR3nt: TGTGCCAGCACAGTACTAGCGGGAGAGGGGGTGGGTTCCCAGTACTTC; CDR3aa: CASTVLAGEGVGSQYF
abundance: few; j_gene: TRBJ1-1; d_gene: NA; v_gene: TRBV4-2; CDR3nt: TGTGCCAGCAGCCACCGGGACGGGGGTCAAGCTTTCTTT; CDR3aa: CASSHRDGGQAFF
abundance: NA; j_gene: TRBJ1-1; d_gene: NA; v_gene: TRBV6-5; CDR3nt: TGTGCCACGAGGGCTGCAAACACTGAAGCTTTCTTT; CDR3aa: CATRAANTEAFF
abundance: few; j_gene: TRBJ1-6; d_gene: NA; v_gene: TRBV6-5; CDR3nt: TGTGCCAGCAGTTATTTGTCTCAGGGAGGAAATTCACCCCTCCACTTT; CDR3aa: CASSYLSQGGNSPLHF
abundance: NA; j_gene: TRBJ1-1; d_gene: NA; v_gene: TRBV29-1; CDR3nt: TGCAGCGTCGAGGGGGGGTTAGGTTCTGAAGCTTTCTTT; CDR3aa: CSVEGGLGSEAFF
abundance: NA; j_gene: TRBJ1-5; d_gene: TRBD1; v_gene: TRBV9; CDR3nt: TGTGCCAGCAGCCTCGACACAGGGGCCCAGCCCCAGCATTTT; CDR3aa: CASSLDTGAQPQHF
abundance: NA; j_gene: TRBJ2-7; d_gene: NA; v_gene: TRBV2; CDR3nt: TGTGCCAGCGGTCAAGTGAGTGGACACAGATACGAGCAGTACTTC; CDR3aa: CASGQVSGHRYEQYF
abundance: once; j_gene: TRBJ2-1; d_gene: TRBD1; v_gene: TRBV2; CDR3nt: TGTGCCAGCGGAAAGACAGGGGGCAACTACAATGAGCAGTTCTTC; CDR3aa: CASGKTGGNYNEQFF
abundance: few; j_gene: TRBJ2-1; d_gene: TRBD2; v_gene: TRBV6-5; CDR3nt: TGTGCCAGCACCACACTAGCGGGAGTATCCGATGAGCAGTTCTTC; CDR3aa: CASTTLAGVSDEQFF
abundance: NA; j_gene: TRBJ2-1; d_gene: TRBD2; v_gene: TRBV6-6; CDR3nt: TGTGCCAGCAGTCCGGATCTAGCGGGAGCGACCTACAATGAGCAGTTCTTC; CDR3aa: CASSPDLAGATYNEQFF
abundance: NA; j_gene: TRBJ1-6; d_gene: TRBD1; v_gene: TRBV6-2/TRBV6-3; CDR3nt: TGTGCCAGCAGTTACGTCCGGGACAGGGGTCAAGAAGGTTACAAGGATTCACCCCTCCACTTT; CDR3aa: CASSYVRDRGQEGYKDSPLHF
abundance: NA; j_gene: TRBJ2-7; d_gene: NA; v_gene: TRBV28; CDR3nt: TGTGCCAGCAGTCCGAGACTAGGATCGGTCTACGAGCAGTACTTC; CDR3aa: CASSPRLGSVYEQYF
abundance: NA; j_gene: TRBJ1-2; d_gene: TRBD1; v_gene: TRBV6-5; CDR3nt: TGTGCCAGCAGTTACTCTCGGACAGGGGGCCGATATGGCTACACCTTC; CDR3aa: CASSYSRTGGRYGYTF
abundance: once; j_gene: TRBJ2-7; d_gene: NA; v_gene: TRBV30; CDR3nt: TGTGCCTGGAGTGTTAGTTGGAGGGAAGAGTACTTC; CDR3aa: CAWSVSWREEYF
abundance: NA; j_gene: TRBJ2-7; d_gene: NA; v_gene: TRBV11-3; CDR3nt: TGTGCCAGCAGCCGGGCGGGTTCAACCTACGAGCAGTACTTC; CDR3aa: CASSRAGSTYEQYF
abundance: NA; j_gene: TRBJ2-1; d_gene: NA; v_gene: TRBV28; CDR3nt: TGTGCCAGCAGTCTGACAGTGAGCTCCTACAATGAGCAGTTCTTC; CDR3aa: CASSLTVSSYNEQFF
abundance: NA; j_gene: TRBJ2-6; d_gene: TRBD2; v_gene: TRBV11-2; CDR3nt: TGTGCCAGCAGCTTAGTCTCTAGCGGGAGTTCTGGGGCCAACGTCCTGACTTTC; CDR3aa: CASSLVSSGSSGANVLTF
abundance: once; j_gene: TRBJ1-5; d_gene: TRBD1; v_gene: TRBV10-3; CDR3nt: TGTGCCATCAGTGAACAGGGGGGCACTCAGCCCCAGCATTTT; CDR3aa: CAISEQGGTQPQHF
abundance: few; j_gene: TRBJ1-6; d_gene: TRBD1; v_gene: TRBV28; CDR3nt: TGTGCCAGCAGTTTATTCGTGTTGGACAGGGGAAGAAATTCACCCCTCCACTTT; CDR3aa: CASSLFVLDRGRNSPLHF
abundance: NA; j_gene: TRBJ2-5; d_gene: NA; v_gene: TRBV10-1; CDR3nt: TGCGCCAGCAGTGAGTCGGGGGCGGCGGAGACCCAGTACTTC; CDR3aa: CASSESGAAETQYF
abundance: NA; j_gene: TRBJ2-2; d_gene: TRBD2; v_gene: TRBV4-2; CDR3nt: TGTGCCAGCAGCTCAAGGCGACTAGCGGGAGGGAATATCGGGGAGCTGTTTTTT; CDR3aa: CASSSRRLAGGNIGELFF
abundance: NA; j_gene: TRBJ2-7; d_gene: NA; v_gene: TRBV4-1; CDR3nt: TGCGCCAGCAGCCGTGAGATTGGGGCGGCGAGCGGGTACGAGCAGTACTTC; CDR3aa: CASSREIGAASGYEQYF
abundance: NA; j_gene: TRBJ2-2; d_gene: TRBD1; v_gene: TRBV24-1; CDR3nt: TGTGCCACCAGTACCCCCGAGGGACAGGGCCACCCCGGGGAGCTGTTTTTT; CDR3aa: CATSTPEGQGHPGELFF
abundance: NA; j_gene: TRBJ2-1; d_gene: NA; v_gene: TRBV28; CDR3nt: TGTGCCAGCAGTAATGGGAGATCAAGCTCCTACAATGAGCAGTTCTTC; CDR3aa: CASSNGRSSSYNEQFF
abundance: NA; j_gene: TRBJ1-2; d_gene: TRBD1; v_gene: TRBV4-1; CDR3nt: TGCGCCAGCAGCCAAAACAGGGGGATTGTTGGCTACACCTTC; CDR3aa: CASSQNRGIVGYTF
abundance: NA; j_gene: TRBJ1-4; d_gene: TRBD1; v_gene: TRBV14; CDR3nt: TGTGCCAGCAGCCAACTTGACAGGGATTCACGAGAAAAACTGTTTTTT; CDR3aa: CASSQLDRDSREKLFF
abundance: NA; j_gene: TRBJ2-5; d_gene: NA; v_gene: TRBV6-2/TRBV6-3; CDR3nt: TGTGCCAGCAGTTCGTTCCGGCGGGGCAAAGAGACCCAGTACTTC; CDR3aa: CASSSFRRGKETQYF
abundance: NA; j_gene: TRBJ1-6; d_gene: TRBD1; v_gene: TRBV6-4; CDR3nt: TGTGCCAGCAGTGTCTTTGGACAGGGTAGCTCCTATAATTCACCCCTCCACTTT; CDR3aa: CASSVFGQGSSYNSPLHF
abundance: NA; j_gene: TRBJ2-1; d_gene: TRBD2; v_gene: TRBV6-5; CDR3nt: TGTGCCAGCAGATTAAGCGGGAACGTGAAAAATGAGCAGTTCTTC; CDR3aa: CASRLSGNVKNEQFF
abundance: NA; j_gene: TRBJ1-2; d_gene: TRBD1; v_gene: TRBV7-8; CDR3nt: TGTGCCAGCAGCTTAAACTTTCAGGGGGCGGACTATGGCTACACCTTC; CDR3aa: CASSLNFQGADYGYTF
abundance: NA; j_gene: TRBJ2-7; d_gene: TRBD2; v_gene: TRBV6-2/TRBV6-3; CDR3nt: TGTGCCAGCAGTTTCCTCCCACCGGGACTAGCGGGAGAGGAAAGGTACGAGCAGTACTTC; CDR3aa: CASSFLPPGLAGEERYEQYF
abundance: few; j_gene: TRBJ2-1; d_gene: TRBD2; v_gene: TRBV28; CDR3nt: TGTGCCAGCAGGCGAAAAATTGGGACTAGCAGAACTATTGAGCAGTTCTTC; CDR3aa: CASRRKIGTSRTIEQFF
abundance: NA; j_gene: TRBJ2-6; d_gene: TRBD1; v_gene: TRBV6-6; CDR3nt: TGTGCCAGCAGTCGATCCGGGACAGGGTGGAACTCTGGGGCCAACGTCCTGACTTTC; CDR3aa: CASSRSGTGWNSGANVLTF
abundance: NA; j_gene: TRBJ2-5; d_gene: TRBD1; v_gene: TRBV10-3; CDR3nt: TGTGCCATCAGTGTCTCCCCACACCGGGACAGTAAAGAGACCCAGTACTTC; CDR3aa: CAISVSPHRDSKETQYF